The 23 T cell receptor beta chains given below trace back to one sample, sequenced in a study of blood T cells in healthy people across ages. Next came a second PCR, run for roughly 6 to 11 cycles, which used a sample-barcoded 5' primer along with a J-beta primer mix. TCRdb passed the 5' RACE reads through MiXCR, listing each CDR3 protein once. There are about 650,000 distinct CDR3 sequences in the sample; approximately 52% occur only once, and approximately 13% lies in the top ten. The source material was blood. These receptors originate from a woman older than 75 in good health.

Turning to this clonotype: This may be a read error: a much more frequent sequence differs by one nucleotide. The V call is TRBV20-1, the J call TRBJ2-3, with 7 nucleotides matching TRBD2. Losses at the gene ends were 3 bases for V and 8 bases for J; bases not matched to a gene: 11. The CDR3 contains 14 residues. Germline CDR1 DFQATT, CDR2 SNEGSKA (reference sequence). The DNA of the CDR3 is TGCAGTGCTAGGGGAGGGGTTAGCGCAGTTACGCAGTATTTT. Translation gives CSARGGVSAVTQYF.

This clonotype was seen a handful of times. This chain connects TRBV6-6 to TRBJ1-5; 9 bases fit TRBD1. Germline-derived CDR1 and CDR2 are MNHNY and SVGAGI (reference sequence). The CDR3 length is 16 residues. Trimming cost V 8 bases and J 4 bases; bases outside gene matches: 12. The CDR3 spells CASRPGQGTVNQPQHF. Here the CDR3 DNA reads TGTGCCAGCCGTCCGGGACAGGGTACGGTGAATCAGCCCCAGCATTTT.

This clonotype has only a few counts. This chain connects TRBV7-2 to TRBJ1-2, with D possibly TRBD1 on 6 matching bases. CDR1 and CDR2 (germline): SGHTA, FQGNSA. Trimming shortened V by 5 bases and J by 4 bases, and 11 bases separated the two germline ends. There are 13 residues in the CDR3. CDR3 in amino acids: CASSPDRPYGYTF. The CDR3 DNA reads TGTGCCAGCAGCCCCGACAGGCCCTATGGCTACACCTTC.

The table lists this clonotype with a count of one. The CDR3: CASRSGGSKNIQYF. The CDR3, as DNA: TGTGCCAGCCGCTCGGGAGGGTCTAAAAACATTCAGTACTTC. The gene calls are TRBV12-3 or TRBV12-4 and TRBJ2-4; 8 nucleotides agree with TRBD2. This CDR3 comprises 14 residues. Germline trimming cut 8 bases from V and 4 bases from J; bases unmatched to any gene: 7.

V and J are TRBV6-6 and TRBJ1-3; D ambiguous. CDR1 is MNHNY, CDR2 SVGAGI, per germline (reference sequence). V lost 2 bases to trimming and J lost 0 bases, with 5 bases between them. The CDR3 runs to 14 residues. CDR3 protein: CASSYAFSGNTIYF. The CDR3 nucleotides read TGTGCCAGCAGTTACGCGTTCTCTGGAAACACCATATATTTT.

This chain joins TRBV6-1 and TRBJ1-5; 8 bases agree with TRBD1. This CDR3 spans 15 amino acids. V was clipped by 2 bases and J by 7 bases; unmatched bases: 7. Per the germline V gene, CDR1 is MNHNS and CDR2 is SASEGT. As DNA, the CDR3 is TGTGCCAGCAGTGAACAGGGGGCGGGAGGCCAGCCCCAGCATTTT. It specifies CASSEQGAGGQPQHF.

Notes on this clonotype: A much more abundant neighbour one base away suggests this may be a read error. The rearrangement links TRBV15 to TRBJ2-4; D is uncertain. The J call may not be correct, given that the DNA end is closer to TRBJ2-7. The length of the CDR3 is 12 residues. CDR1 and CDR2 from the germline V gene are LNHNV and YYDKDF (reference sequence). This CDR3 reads CAASRPNYEQYF. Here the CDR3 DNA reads TGTGCCGCCAGCAGACCGAACTACGAGCAGTACTTC.

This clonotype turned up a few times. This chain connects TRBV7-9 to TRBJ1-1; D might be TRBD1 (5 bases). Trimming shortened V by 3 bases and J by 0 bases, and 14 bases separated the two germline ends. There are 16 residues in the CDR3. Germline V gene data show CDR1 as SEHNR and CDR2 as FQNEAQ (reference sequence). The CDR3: CASSFPGTFMNTEAFF. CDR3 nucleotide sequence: TGTGCCAGCAGCTTCCCTGGGACGTTCATGAACACTGAAGCTTTCTTT.

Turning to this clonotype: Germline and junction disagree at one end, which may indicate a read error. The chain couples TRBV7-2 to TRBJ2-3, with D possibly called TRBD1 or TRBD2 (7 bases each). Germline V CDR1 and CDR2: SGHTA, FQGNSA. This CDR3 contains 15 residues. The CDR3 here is CASSLGTRGGDTQYF. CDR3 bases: TGTGCCAGCAGTTTAGGCACCAGGGGGGGAGATACGCAGTATTTT.

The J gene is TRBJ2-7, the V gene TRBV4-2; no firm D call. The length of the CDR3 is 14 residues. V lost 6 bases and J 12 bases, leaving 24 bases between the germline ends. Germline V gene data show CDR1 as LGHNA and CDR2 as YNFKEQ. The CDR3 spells CASSPEVGSGFLYF. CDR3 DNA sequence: TGTGCCAGCAGTCCCGAGGTGGGTTCAGGTTTCCTGTACTTC.

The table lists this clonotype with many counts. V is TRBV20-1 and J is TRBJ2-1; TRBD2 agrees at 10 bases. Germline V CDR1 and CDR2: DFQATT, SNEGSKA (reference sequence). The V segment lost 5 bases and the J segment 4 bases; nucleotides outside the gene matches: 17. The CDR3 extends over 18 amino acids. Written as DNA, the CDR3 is TGCAGTGCTTCCCCGGGGGGAGCGGGAGGGCCCGGATACAATGAGCAGTTCTTC. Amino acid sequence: CSASPGGAGGPGYNEQFF.

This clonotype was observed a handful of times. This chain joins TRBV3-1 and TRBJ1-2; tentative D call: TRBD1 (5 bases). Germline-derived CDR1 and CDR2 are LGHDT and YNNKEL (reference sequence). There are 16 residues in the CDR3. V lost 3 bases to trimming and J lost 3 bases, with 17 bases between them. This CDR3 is CASSQWDGIRYYGYTF. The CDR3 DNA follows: TGTGCCAGCAGCCAGTGGGACGGAATCAGATACTATGGCTACACCTTC. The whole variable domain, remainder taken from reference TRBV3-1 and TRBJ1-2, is DTAVSQTPKYLVTQMGNDKSIKCEQNLGHDTMYWYKQDSKKFLKIMFSYNNKELIINETVPNRFSPKSPDKAHLNLHINSLELGDSAVYFCASSQWDGIRYYGYTFGSGTRLTVV.

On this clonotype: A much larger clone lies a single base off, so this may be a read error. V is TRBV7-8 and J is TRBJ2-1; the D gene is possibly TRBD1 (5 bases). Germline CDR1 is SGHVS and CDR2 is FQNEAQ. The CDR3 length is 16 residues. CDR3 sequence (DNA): TGTGCCAGCAGCTTAGGTGCGGCAGGGTTCTACAATGGGCAGTTCTTC. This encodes CASSLGAAGFYNGQFF.

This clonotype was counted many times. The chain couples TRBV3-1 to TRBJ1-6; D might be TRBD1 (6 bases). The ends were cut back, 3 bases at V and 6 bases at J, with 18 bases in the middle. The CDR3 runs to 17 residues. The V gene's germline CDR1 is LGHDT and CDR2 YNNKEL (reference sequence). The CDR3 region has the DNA TGTGCCAGCAGCCAGGCGTCCGGAACAGGGATTAATTCACCCCTCCACTTT. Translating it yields CASSQASGTGINSPLHF.

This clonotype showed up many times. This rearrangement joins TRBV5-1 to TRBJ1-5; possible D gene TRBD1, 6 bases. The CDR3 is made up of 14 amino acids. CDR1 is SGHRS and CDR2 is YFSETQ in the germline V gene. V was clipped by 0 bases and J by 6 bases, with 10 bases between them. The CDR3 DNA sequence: TGCGCCAGCAGCTTGGGGGGGCCTCGTCAGCCCCAGCATTTT. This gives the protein CASSLGGPRQPQHF. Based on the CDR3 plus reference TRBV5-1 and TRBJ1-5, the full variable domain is KAGVTQTPRYLIKTRGQQVTLSCSPISGHRSVSWYQQTPGQGLQFLFEYFSETQRNKGNFPGRFSGRQFSNSRSEMNVSTLELGDSALYLCASSLGGPRQPQHFGDGTRLSIL.

The CDR3 region has the DNA TGCAGTGCTAGAGCGGAGCGGGGGGCCAGTAATGAGCAGTTCTTC. Translated, it gives CSARAERGASNEQFF. The J gene is TRBJ2-1, the V gene TRBV20-1, with 9 bases that match TRBD2. The CDR3 totals 15 residues. Germline V gene data show CDR1 as DFQATT and CDR2 as SNEGSKA (reference sequence). J was trimmed by 7 bases and V by 1 base; bases with no gene match: 8.

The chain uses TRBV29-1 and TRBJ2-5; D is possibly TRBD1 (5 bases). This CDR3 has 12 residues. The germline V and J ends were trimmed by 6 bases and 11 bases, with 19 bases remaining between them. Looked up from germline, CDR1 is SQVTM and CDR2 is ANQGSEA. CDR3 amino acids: CSVKTGFSEQYF. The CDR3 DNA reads TGCAGCGTCAAAACAGGTTTTAGTGAGCAGTACTTC. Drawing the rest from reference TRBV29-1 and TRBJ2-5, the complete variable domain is SAVISQKPSRDICQRGTSLTIQCQVDSQVTMMFWYRQQPGQSLTLIATANQGSEATYESGFVIDKFPISRPNLTFSTLTVSNMSPEDSSIYLCSVKTGFSEQYFGPGTRLLVL.

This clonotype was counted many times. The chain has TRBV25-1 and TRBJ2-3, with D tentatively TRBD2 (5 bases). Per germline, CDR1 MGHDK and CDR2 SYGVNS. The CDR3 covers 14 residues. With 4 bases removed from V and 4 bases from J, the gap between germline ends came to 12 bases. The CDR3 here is CASSGRFSADTQYF. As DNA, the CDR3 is TGTGCCAGCAGTGGGCGTTTTAGCGCAGATACGCAGTATTTT.

The DNA for the CDR3 is TGCAGCGTTGGGATGGGACAGGAATCAGATACGCAGTATTTT. It codes for CSVGMGQESDTQYF. The V and J genes are TRBV29-1 and TRBJ2-3; TRBD1 matches 8 bases. V lost 4 bases and J lost 4; bases outside the gene matches: 7. The germline CDR1 and CDR2 sequences are SQVTM and ANQGSEA. The CDR3 totals 14 residues.

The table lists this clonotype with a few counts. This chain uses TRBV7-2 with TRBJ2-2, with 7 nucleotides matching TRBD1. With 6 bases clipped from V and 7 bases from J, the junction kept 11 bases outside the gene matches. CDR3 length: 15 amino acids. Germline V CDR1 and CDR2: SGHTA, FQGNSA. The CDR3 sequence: CASSPGTYRGGELFF. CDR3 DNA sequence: TGTGCCAGCAGTCCTGGGACATACAGGGGCGGGGAGCTGTTTTTT.

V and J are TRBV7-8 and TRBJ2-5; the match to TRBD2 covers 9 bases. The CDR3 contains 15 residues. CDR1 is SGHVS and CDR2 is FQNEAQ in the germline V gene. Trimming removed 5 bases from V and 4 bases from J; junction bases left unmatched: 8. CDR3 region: CASSAPSGRIETQYF. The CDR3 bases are TGTGCCAGCAGCGCGCCGAGCGGGAGGATAGAGACCCAGTACTTC.

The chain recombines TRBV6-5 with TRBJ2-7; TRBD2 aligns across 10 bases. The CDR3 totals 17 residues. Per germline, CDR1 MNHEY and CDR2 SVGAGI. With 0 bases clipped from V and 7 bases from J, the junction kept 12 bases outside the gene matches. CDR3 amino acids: CASSYSMSSGSTHEQYF. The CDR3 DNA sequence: TGTGCCAGCAGTTACTCGATGTCTAGCGGGAGCACCCATGAGCAGTACTTC.

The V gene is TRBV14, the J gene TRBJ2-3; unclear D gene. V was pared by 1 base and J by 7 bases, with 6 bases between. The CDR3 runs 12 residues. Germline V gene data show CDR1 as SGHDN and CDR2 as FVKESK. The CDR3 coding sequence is TGTGCCAGCAGCCAAGTGCCCTATACGCAGTATTTT. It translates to CASSQVPYTQYF.